In its sample, the clone carrying this T cell receptor (beta chain) was seen a few times. The record originates from a study of patients and donors after allogeneic stem cell transplantation. TCRdb analysed the RT-PCR reads with MiXCR anew, one entry per CDR3 protein. The data show more than 850,000 distinct CDR3 sequences, with 15% to 20% seen just once and 5% to 7.5% held by the top ten. Trimming took 1 base from V and 2 from J, leaving 9 bases between them. CDR1 is SGHAT, CDR2 FQNNGV, per germline. This CDR3 has 15 amino acids. Sequencing input: blood, either unsorted or a sorted T cell fraction (not recorded which). The gene calls are TRBV11-2 and TRBJ1-5; D not certain. The sequence derives from a human donor who was either an allogeneic HSCT recipient or a stem cell or donor lymphocyte infusion donor (not recorded which). It is not recorded whose cells these are; they may come from a transplant donor. The CDR3 DNA reads as TGTGCCAGCAGCTTAGGGGATAAGGGCAATCAGCCCCAGCATTTT. Its translation: CASSLGDKGNQPQHF.